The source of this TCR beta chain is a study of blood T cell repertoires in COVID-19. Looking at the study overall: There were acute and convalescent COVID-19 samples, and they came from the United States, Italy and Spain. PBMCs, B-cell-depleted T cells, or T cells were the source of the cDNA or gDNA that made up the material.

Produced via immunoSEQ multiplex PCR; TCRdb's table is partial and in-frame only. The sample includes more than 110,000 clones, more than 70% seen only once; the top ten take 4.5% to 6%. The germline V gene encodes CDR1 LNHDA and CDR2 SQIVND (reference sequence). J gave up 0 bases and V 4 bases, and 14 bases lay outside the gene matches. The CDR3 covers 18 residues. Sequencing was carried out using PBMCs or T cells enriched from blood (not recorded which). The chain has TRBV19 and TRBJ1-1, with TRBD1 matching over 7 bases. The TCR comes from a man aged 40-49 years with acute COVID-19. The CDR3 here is CASSKLPDREWMNTEAFF. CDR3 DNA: TGTGCCAGTAGTAAGTTGCCCGACAGGGAATGGATGAACACTGAAGCTTTCTTT.